This T cell receptor beta chain was captured by sequencing in a study of T cells in Graves' hyperthyroidism and ophthalmopathy. In the case of this clonotype: One base away lies a much larger clone, so this may be a sequencing read error.

This CDR3 has 16 amino acids. The germline CDR1 and CDR2 sequences are LNHDA and SQIVND (reference sequence). Blood was sampled at initial diagnosis of hyperthyroidism, prior to onset of any ophthalmopathy symptoms. Authors of the study amplified TCR beta CDR3 regions from RNA transcripts. An initial round of RT-PCR targeting the TCR CDR3 relied on the HTBI primer set. TCRdb analysed the multiplex PCR reads with MiXCR anew, one entry per CDR3 protein. The table includes almost 600,000 distinct CDR3 sequences, roughly 13% detected once. The sample taken for sequencing was blood. This TCR was sampled from a woman in her 30s with Graves' hyperthyroidism that later progressed to Graves' ophthalmopathy. The V gene is TRBV19, the J gene TRBJ2-6, with D uncertain. The chain's CDR3 is CASSSVQSSVANVLTF. CDR3 coding DNA: TGTGCCAGTAGTTCGGTCCAAAGCTCTGTGGCCAACGTCCTGACTTTC.